These T cell receptor beta chains were read from a single sample in a study of cytomegalovirus exposure and HLA in healthy donors. Using immunoSEQ multiplex PCR, the repertoire was profiled, and TCRdb retains in-frame clones only, with some absent. The data show under 200,000 clones, more than 65% seen once. Sequences were obtained from PBMCs. These receptors were taken from a man aged 25-45 years in good health and CMV-seronegative. Each CDR3 is given with its conserved first and last residue. The order of the fields is V gene, clone size, J gene, D gene, CDR3 DNA, CDR3 protein. The D gene is left open where the match is weak. Size values are once, few and many counts, or a class for expanded clones, and some rows have none.

V gene: TRBV30
clone size: -
J gene: TRBJ2-5
D gene: -
CDR3 DNA: TGTGCCTGGAGTGTCACCGGGGAGACCCAGTACTTC
CDR3 protein: CAWSVTGETQYF

V gene: TRBV27
clone size: few
J gene: TRBJ2-7
D gene: -
CDR3 DNA: TGTGCCAGCACCCCGCCCGGTGGAGGGAAAGGGGAGCAGTACTTC
CDR3 protein: CASTPPGGGKGEQYF

V gene: TRBV7-9
clone size: -
J gene: TRBJ2-4
D gene: -
CDR3 DNA: TGTGCCAGCAGCTTAGGGGCGCTAAACATTCAGTACTTC
CDR3 protein: CASSLGALNIQYF

V gene: TRBV30
clone size: -
J gene: TRBJ2-2
D gene: TRBD2
CDR3 DNA: TGTGCCTGGAGTACTTGGATAGCGGGAGGACGTTGGTCCGGGGAGCTGTTTTTT
CDR3 protein: CAWSTWIAGGRWSGELFF

V gene: TRBV30
clone size: once
J gene: TRBJ1-5
D gene: -
CDR3 DNA: TGTGCCTGGAGTGTACGAGGGTCCAGTGGGCCCCAGCATTTT
CDR3 protein: CAWSVRGSSGPQHF

V gene: TRBV5-4
clone size: -
J gene: TRBJ1-1
D gene: -
CDR3 DNA: TGTGCCAGCAGCCGCAGATCAGGGGTCTTGAACACTGAAGCTTTCTTT
CDR3 protein: CASSRRSGVLNTEAFF

V gene: TRBV9
clone size: -
J gene: TRBJ1-4
D gene: TRBD1
CDR3 DNA: TGTGCCAGCAGCGTTCAAGGGGGCCGGGAAAAACTGTTTTTT
CDR3 protein: CASSVQGGREKLFF

V gene: TRBV6-6
clone size: -
J gene: TRBJ2-7
D gene: TRBD1
CDR3 DNA: TGTGCCAGCAGTCGTACAGGGGGCATCGACGAGCAGTACTTC
CDR3 protein: CASSRTGGIDEQYF

V gene: TRBV6-1
clone size: -
J gene: TRBJ1-4
D gene: TRBD1
CDR3 DNA: TGTGCCAGCAGTCGGGACAGGGGGCTTGAAAAACTGTTTTTT
CDR3 protein: CASSRDRGLEKLFF

V gene: TRBV7-9
clone size: -
J gene: TRBJ2-7
D gene: -
CDR3 DNA: TGTGCCAGCAGCTCCCCGGCGGAGGGGAGCTCGTACGAGCAGTACTTC
CDR3 protein: CASSSPAEGSSYEQYF

V gene: TRBV7-3
clone size: -
J gene: TRBJ2-5
D gene: TRBD2
CDR3 DNA: TGTGCCAGCAGCCTAGCTAGCGGGAGGGCTCAAGAGACCCAGTACTTC
CDR3 protein: CASSLASGRAQETQYF

V gene: TRBV4-2
clone size: -
J gene: TRBJ1-2
D gene: -
CDR3 DNA: TGTGCCAGCAGCCAAGCGCCCGACCGGGTGGGTGGCTACACCTTC
CDR3 protein: CASSQAPDRVGGYTF

V gene: TRBV7-9
clone size: -
J gene: TRBJ2-7
D gene: -
CDR3 DNA: TGTTCCAGCAGTCGCCAGGGCCTCCTTTACGAGCAGTACTTC
CDR3 protein: CSSSRQGLLYEQYF

V gene: TRBV9
clone size: -
J gene: TRBJ1-1
D gene: TRBD1
CDR3 DNA: TGTGCCAGCAGCCCCCGACAGGGTGGGTCTTTCTTT
CDR3 protein: CASSPRQGGSFF

V gene: TRBV7-9
clone size: few
J gene: TRBJ2-1
D gene: TRBD2
CDR3 DNA: TGTGCCAGCAGCTCCCCGCCGGGAGGGAGCAATGAGCAGTTCTTC
CDR3 protein: CASSSPPGGSNEQFF

V gene: TRBV9
clone size: -
J gene: TRBJ1-2
D gene: TRBD1
CDR3 DNA: TGTGCCAGCAGCGTAGGGCTGGGTGCCGGGACAGGGAGGCAAGGCTACACCTTC
CDR3 protein: CASSVGLGAGTGRQGYTF

V gene: TRBV14
clone size: -
J gene: TRBJ2-5
D gene: -
CDR3 DNA: TGTGCCAGCAGCCAGCGGGTCCAAGAGACCCAGTACTTC
CDR3 protein: CASSQRVQETQYF

V gene: TRBV7-6
clone size: -
J gene: TRBJ2-5
D gene: -
CDR3 DNA: TGTGCCAGCAGCTTAATGTTCGGGGGAGTGGAGGAAGAGACCCAGTACTTC
CDR3 protein: CASSLMFGGVEEETQYF

V gene: TRBV13
clone size: -
J gene: TRBJ2-7
D gene: TRBD2
CDR3 DNA: TGTGCCAGCAGCTCCGGACTAGCGGGAGGATACGAGCAGTACTTC
CDR3 protein: CASSSGLAGGYEQYF

V gene: TRBV30
clone size: -
J gene: TRBJ1-1
D gene: -
CDR3 DNA: TGTGCCTGGAGTGTTGTAATTGGGGGGGTAAACACTCCAATGAACACTGAAGCTTTCTTT
CDR3 protein: CAWSVVIGGVNTPMNTEAFF

V gene: TRBV7-2
clone size: -
J gene: TRBJ2-1
D gene: TRBD1
CDR3 DNA: TGTGCCAGCAGCTTCACAGGGGCGCCCTACAATGAGCAGTTCTTC
CDR3 protein: CASSFTGAPYNEQFF

V gene: TRBV6-5
clone size: -
J gene: TRBJ1-2
D gene: TRBD1
CDR3 DNA: TGTGCCAGCAGTTACTCGGAGGTCTCCAGGGGGTACGGCTACACCTTC
CDR3 protein: CASSYSEVSRGYGYTF

V gene: TRBV6-6
clone size: few
J gene: TRBJ1-2
D gene: TRBD1
CDR3 DNA: TGTGCCAGCAGTTCACAGGGGTTCTATGGCTACACCTTC
CDR3 protein: CASSSQGFYGYTF

V gene: TRBV19
clone size: -
J gene: TRBJ2-7
D gene: -
CDR3 DNA: TGTGCCAGCGGGTCTAGTCTTGGTTCGTACGAGCAGTACTTC
CDR3 protein: CASGSSLGSYEQYF

V gene: TRBV5-4
clone size: few
J gene: TRBJ2-3
D gene: TRBD1
CDR3 DNA: TGTGCCAGCAGCTACGGCACGCAGGGGGCCACAGATACGCAGTATTTT
CDR3 protein: CASSYGTQGATDTQYF

V gene: TRBV28
clone size: few
J gene: TRBJ2-3
D gene: -
CDR3 DNA: TGTGCCAGTGTTCGGGGACAAGGAGGGAGGGCCGGGGATACGCAGTATTTT
CDR3 protein: CASVRGQGGRAGDTQYF

V gene: TRBV7-9
clone size: -
J gene: TRBJ2-3
D gene: -
CDR3 DNA: TGTGCCAGCAGCTTCGGGTTAGGGGTCACAGATACGCAGTATTTT
CDR3 protein: CASSFGLGVTDTQYF

V gene: TRBV11-2
clone size: -
J gene: TRBJ2-1
D gene: -
CDR3 DNA: TGTGCCAGCAGCTTGAGGCGGTCCAGGGATGAGCAGTTCTTC
CDR3 protein: CASSLRRSRDEQFF

V gene: TRBV14
clone size: -
J gene: TRBJ2-1
D gene: TRBD1
CDR3 DNA: TGTGCCAGCAGCCCCAGACAGGGGGCGTCCGAGCAGTTCTTC
CDR3 protein: CASSPRQGASEQFF

V gene: TRBV6-5
clone size: -
J gene: TRBJ1-1
D gene: TRBD1
CDR3 DNA: TGTGCCAGCAGTGCCCGGGACAGAGTAAATGAAGCTTTCTTT
CDR3 protein: CASSARDRVNEAFF

V gene: TRBV18
clone size: -
J gene: TRBJ2-7
D gene: TRBD1
CDR3 DNA: TGTGCCAGCACCCCGGGACAGGGGGCGATAACCTACGAGCAGTACTTC
CDR3 protein: CASTPGQGAITYEQYF

V gene: TRBV7-9
clone size: -
J gene: TRBJ2-1
D gene: -
CDR3 DNA: TGTGCCAGCAGCCTGGTCCCTACGGATGAGCAGTTCTTC
CDR3 protein: CASSLVPTDEQFF

V gene: TRBV19
clone size: few
J gene: TRBJ2-6
D gene: -
CDR3 DNA: TGTGCCAGTACATTGACAGTAGACCTATCTGGGGCCAACGTCCTGACTTTC
CDR3 protein: CASTLTVDLSGANVLTF

V gene: TRBV4-1
clone size: -
J gene: TRBJ2-1
D gene: TRBD1
CDR3 DNA: TGCGCCAGCAGCCAAGGGACAGGGAGGTCCTACAATGAGCAGTTCTTC
CDR3 protein: CASSQGTGRSYNEQFF

V gene: TRBV7-7
clone size: -
J gene: TRBJ2-5
D gene: TRBD1
CDR3 DNA: TGTGCTAGCAGTCCAAGACAGGGTTTTGAAGAGACCCAGTACTTC
CDR3 protein: CASSPRQGFEETQYF

V gene: TRBV12-5
clone size: -
J gene: TRBJ2-5
D gene: TRBD1
CDR3 DNA: TGTGCTAGTGGTCGGGACAGCCAAGAGACCCAGTACTTC
CDR3 protein: CASGRDSQETQYF

V gene: TRBV28
clone size: -
J gene: TRBJ2-5
D gene: -
CDR3 DNA: TGTGCCAGCAGTCGATGGACAACTCAAGAGACCCAGTACTTC
CDR3 protein: CASSRWTTQETQYF

V gene: TRBV29-1
clone size: -
J gene: TRBJ2-7
D gene: -
CDR3 DNA: TGCAGCGTTGACTCCGGGACATCTTCCTACGAGCAGTACTTC
CDR3 protein: CSVDSGTSSYEQYF

V gene: TRBV5-1
clone size: -
J gene: TRBJ1-4
D gene: -
CDR3 DNA: TGCGCCAGCAGCTTGGCGGGGGGCGTGTCTAATGAAAAACTGTTTTTT
CDR3 protein: CASSLAGGVSNEKLFF

V gene: TRBV7-9
clone size: -
J gene: TRBJ2-3
D gene: TRBD2
CDR3 DNA: TGTGCCAGCTCGGTCCGCGGGGGGGCATCAGATACGCAGTATTTT
CDR3 protein: CASSVRGGASDTQYF

V gene: TRBV6-5
clone size: -
J gene: TRBJ1-2
D gene: TRBD1
CDR3 DNA: TGTGCCAGCAGTTCTGGGACAGGGATTGATGGCTACACCTTC
CDR3 protein: CASSSGTGIDGYTF

V gene: TRBV7-2
clone size: -
J gene: TRBJ2-2
D gene: TRBD2
CDR3 DNA: TGTGCCAGCAGCTTGACTAGCAGGAGCGGGGAGCTGTTTTTT
CDR3 protein: CASSLTSRSGELFF

V gene: TRBV14
clone size: -
J gene: TRBJ1-2
D gene: TRBD1
CDR3 DNA: TGTGCCAGCAGCCAAATGAGGGGGCCCTTTTCGAACTACACCTTC
CDR3 protein: CASSQMRGPFSNYTF